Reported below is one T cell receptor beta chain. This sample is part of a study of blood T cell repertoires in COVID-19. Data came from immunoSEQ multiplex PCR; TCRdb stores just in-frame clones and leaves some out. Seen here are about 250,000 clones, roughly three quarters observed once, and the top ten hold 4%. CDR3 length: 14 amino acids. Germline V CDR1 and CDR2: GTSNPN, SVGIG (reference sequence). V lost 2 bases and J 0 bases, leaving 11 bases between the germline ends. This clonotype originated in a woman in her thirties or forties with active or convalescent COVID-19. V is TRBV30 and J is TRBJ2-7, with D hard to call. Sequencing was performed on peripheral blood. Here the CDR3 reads CAWSRYPSSYEQYF. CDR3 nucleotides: TGTGCCTGGAGTCGATACCCGAGCTCCTACGAGCAGTACTTC.